Reported below is one T cell receptor beta chain. Only in-frame clones appear in the TCRdb table, and some are missing; sequencing was by immunoSEQ multiplex PCR. Of 70,000 to 95,000 clones in the sample, 93% were seen once. The J segment lost 6 bases and the V segment lost 0 bases, leaving 3 bases of the junction unmatched. From germline, CDR1 is SGHRS and CDR2 YFSETQ. The CDR3 covers 14 residues. This sample is part of a study of T cell changes during pregnancy in multiple sclerosis. The material sequenced was peripheral blood, taken in the second trimester of pregnancy. The source is a female donor with multiple sclerosis, enrolled in a pregnancy study. V usage is TRBV5-1 and J usage is TRBJ1-1; 9 bases align to TRBD1. CDR3 protein: CASSLATGGSEAFF. CDR3 sequence (DNA): TGCGCCAGCAGCTTGGCCACAGGGGGCTCTGAAGCTTTCTTT.